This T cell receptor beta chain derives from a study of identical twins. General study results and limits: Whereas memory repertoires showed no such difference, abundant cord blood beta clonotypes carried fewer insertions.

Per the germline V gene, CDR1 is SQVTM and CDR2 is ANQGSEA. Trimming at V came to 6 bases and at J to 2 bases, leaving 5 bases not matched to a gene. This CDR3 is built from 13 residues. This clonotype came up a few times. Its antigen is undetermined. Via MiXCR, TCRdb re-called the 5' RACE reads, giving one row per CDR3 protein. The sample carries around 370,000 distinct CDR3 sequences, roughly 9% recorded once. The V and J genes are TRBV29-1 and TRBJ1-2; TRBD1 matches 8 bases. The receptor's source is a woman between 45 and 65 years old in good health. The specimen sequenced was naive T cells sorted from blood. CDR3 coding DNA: TGCAGCGTCCAGGACAGGGCAAACTATGGCTACACCTTC. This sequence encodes CSVQDRANYGYTF.